Listed below are T cell receptor beta chains from one sample, sequenced in a study of response to subunit inactivated influenza vaccine. TCRdb re-derived calls from the RT-PCR reads in MiXCR, one entry per CDR3 protein. Seen here are 630,000 or so distinct CDR3 sequences, more than 15% observed once, and the top ten hold roughly 11%. The sample was PBMCs from blood, taken roughly 12 days after vaccination. The receptors shown here come from a man between 45 and 60 years old who received an inactivated influenza vaccine. Both conserved end residues are trimmed from each CDR3. Not every row has a clone size; where given, it reads once, few, many or a size class.

TRBV12-3/TRBV12-4 - ASREGAGDNEQF
TRBV5-6 - ASSLYHEQY
TRBV5-1 - ASSMGGRDEQF
TRBV20-1 few SASLSQEKETQY
TRBV5-1 - ASSPRRTSGSTDTQY
TRBV5-6 few ASSLGSPYGYT
TRBV5-5 many ASSLMGGTQPQH
TRBV7-9 few ATHRTNTEAF
TRBV21-1 once ASSKDRRHFYSNQPQH
TRBV7-2 - ASSLPGRGNEQF
TRBV29-1 - SVLLSTEAF
TRBV2 - ASSDGEDTQY
TRBV19 - ASSADRGQGEQY
TRBV12-3/TRBV12-4 - ASSSDRTERLHNEQF
TRBV5-1 - ASSLTGGRGEETQY
TRBV12-3/TRBV12-4 few ASSFPGTVNNEQF
TRBV12-3/TRBV12-4 - ASRVFGTSGIDTGELF
TRBV9 - AGKSRVLSGYT
TRBV4-2 - ASSQDLRGNYGYT
TRBV19 - ASSLTGSNEQY
TRBV27 - ASSLGQGSADTQY
TRBV7-8 few ASSLAPMQYYEQY
TRBV30 few AWSVNLFVRTSDEQY
TRBV3-1 - ASSQVRTGRYEQY
TRBV4-2 few ASSQESHNEAF
TRBV14 - ASSPRVLNADTQY
TRBV12-3/TRBV12-4 few ASSRGGLSQPQH
TRBV4-3 many ASSQGQGPYNEQF
TRBV12-3/TRBV12-4 few ASIGGGLTGELF
TRBV25-1 - ASSGVVSETQY
TRBV7-9 - ASPPEGEVYNEQF
TRBV20-1 few SAPLRPGGWTDTQY
TRBV20-1 - SAGDRGLFYEQY
TRBV20-1 many SAAGQIYGYT
TRBV6-5 - ASSPGRTGVGGTDTQY
TRBV6-2/TRBV6-3 - ASSSDRGYTEAF
TRBV19 few ASSRDRDRDHEQY
TRBV5-1 few ASSPGQGATPYEQY
TRBV20-1 few SASGTGEDLSTEAF
TRBV7-8 many ASSRWVGEQY
TRBV20-1 - SAPLTSGRRDEQY
TRBV10-3 few AISGNPSGHYNEQF
TRBV20-1 - SARTFGLRDSNQPQH
TRBV9 few ASSVGLAGGSEQF
TRBV20-1 few SARSGPTNSPLH
TRBV5-1 many ASSLSPGTYEQY
TRBV28 few ASSLATGTGVYEQY
TRBV10-3 - ATGDDRQSYGYT
TRBV21-1 few ASSKGASGRNTGELF
TRBV11-2 - ASNLAGGTDTQY
TRBV19 few ASSMSASGRSEQY
TRBV3-1 - ASSPSGRSSNEQF
TRBV20-1 few SARTPGLRTDTQY